The clone carrying this T cell receptor (beta chain) was seen more than once but under ten times. The sample is drawn from a study of cytomegalovirus exposure and HLA in healthy donors. The CDR3 is 18 amino acids. The junction had 14 bases not matched to a gene; V was cut back by 5 bases and J by 3 bases. Germline V gene lookup returns CDR1 LNHDA and CDR2 SQIVND (reference sequence). Use of 60 Vbeta and 13 Jbeta primers characterized the PCR. Sequencing used immunoSEQ multiplex PCR; TCRdb keeps in-frame clones, though not all of them. Of approximately 240,000 clones in the sample, 82% were seen once. The chain combines TRBV19 with TRBJ1-5, with 9 bases aligning to TRBD1. The receptor comes from a woman in her 40s in good health and CMV-seropositive. The sequenced material came from PBMCs. The CDR3 reads CASSLLPTGGRYNQPQHF. The CDR3 region has the DNA TGTGCCAGTAGTTTACTACCGACAGGGGGTCGTTACAATCAGCCCCAGCATTTT.